Sequencing of this T cell receptor (beta chain) was carried out in a study of cytomegalovirus exposure and HLA in healthy donors (dated by TCRdb to between 2016 and 2019). About the full investigation: An earlier analysis of a few hundred of the donors reported roughly 300 Gb of sequence data and around 110 million unique TCR beta sequences obtained from 180 million or so T cells. Approximately 310 gigabases of sequencing data and 80 million or so unique TCR sequences were included in an early release covering roughly 700 HLA-typed donors. Of the roughly 390 genotyped donors, approximately 83% fell in the genetic ancestry cluster associated with self-reported Caucasian donors. The study aimed to test whether signatures of past pathogen exposure could be identified by cataloging public T cell receptors. The T cell repertoires of 670 or so subjects were profiled by immunosequencing and related to cytomegalovirus serostatus. A separate validation cohort of roughly 110 different subjects was used in addition to the 666-subject first cohort. The study combined high-throughput TCR immunosequencing, statistical association of individual TCRs with disease status, and machine learning to predict cytomegalovirus infection status. To study patterns of TCR occurrence, a later analysis re-analyzed previously published TCR beta repertoires from 666 donors and added high-resolution HLA genotyping. Rather than using new phenotypic data, the later analysis identified candidate immune exposures from TCR beta sequences and from how often those sequences occurred across donors. In an earlier analysis of 587 of the donors, high-throughput TCR beta sequencing was used to judge whether each TCR beta V gene segment behaved as functional or pseudogenic. Donor age, sex, ethnicity and CMV serostatus were compiled alongside the repertoire data. A later genetic analysis used genome-wide SNP genotypes for about 65% of the 666 donors, treating that subset as a discovery cohort. All discovery cohort repertoires had been generated using a single sequencing platform. HLA typing included class I and class II loci at four-digit resolution. The number of donors typed differed by locus, with roughly 629-640 for A, B, C, DRB1 and DQB1, over 500 for DQA1, 600 to 610 for DPA1, and around 450 for DPB1. A handful of DR-DQ haplotypes were handled as single units for association and clustering because linkage in the cohort was strong. On average, roughly 250,000 unique TCR beta nucleotide sequences were sequenced per donor among fewer than 500 genotyped donors of the cohort, with about 17% of those sequences being non-productive.

The method was the immunoSEQ multiplex PCR assay. The multiplex PCR relied on a mix of 60 forward primers for TCR Vbeta segments and 13 reverse primers for TCR Jbeta segments. The CDR3 region of rearranged TCR beta genes was amplified from genomic DNA with a multiplex PCR assay. The amplified TCR beta libraries were sequenced on the Illumina HiSeq System as 87-base-pair reads. The authors' analysis ran thus. Across the 500 to 750 repertoires, a later analysis counted roughly 84 million unique TCR beta chains, roughly 11 million of which were shared by at least two donors. To remove PCR and sequencing errors, raw reads were error-corrected and collapsed into unique sequences using a nearest-neighbor algorithm that merged closely related sequences. Alignment of CDR3 sequences to IMGT reference sequences was used to assign V, D and J gene segments. For a sequence to be retained, a match of at least six nucleotides to both a V gene segment and a J gene segment was required. A rearrangement counted as productive if the CDR3 had no stop codons and remained in frame with V and J, and every other rearrangement counted as non-productive. CDR3 was defined by IMGT convention, running from the second conserved V-encoded cysteine to the conserved J-encoded phenylalanine. The earlier analysis of a few hundred of the donors excluded any sequence lacking an unambiguous match to a single V gene segment. In an earlier analysis of 587 of the donors, V segments were called functional above 56.7% productive rearrangements and were called segregating when the between-donor standard deviation exceeded 5%. A statistical classification framework was built for diagnosing cytomegalovirus status from the catalog of TCR beta chain sequences. A later analysis assigned V and J genes by comparing TCR nucleotide sequences with IMGT/GENE-DB human TR gene sequences. A later analysis assigned CDR3 sequences and most-parsimonious VDJ recombination scenarios with the TCRdist pipeline. A later analysis defined each TCR beta chain by its CDR3 amino acid sequence plus V-gene family, and excluded reads lacking a unique V-gene family. A later analysis removed 550 to 700 highly shared, low-generation-probability nucleotide sequences to deal with suspected cross-contamination and a sequencing artifact. A later analysis calculated a clonal expansion index for each public chain from normalized within-repertoire ranks of inferred template counts. A later analysis computed generation probabilities with a VDJ recombination model fitted to out-of-frame rearrangements, and checked the results against IGoR. In a later analysis, TCR-TCR, TCR-HLA and TCR-CMV co-occurrence was scored with hypergeometric tests, and a repertoire-size bias correction was applied to TCR pairs. False discovery rates were estimated in a later analysis by permuting HLA or CMV assignments 20 times. A later analysis grouped co-occurring TCRs with DBSCAN, adding TCRdist sequence similarity when clustering within HLA-allele-positive subsets. Repertoires with fewer than 30,000 or more than 120,000 public chains were left out of co-occurrence clustering, as were four to six repertoires with anomalous nucleotide sharing. This immuneACCESS table, as held by TCRdb, lists in-frame sequences with V and J called but not all clones. Of the missing ones, under half trace to an unresolved V gene in checked studies; the others have no known cause. V and J calls and clone size come straight from that table; D and trimming were deduced from the DNA. The table for this sample shows tens of thousands of clones. Of the sample, 3.5% to 5% is held by the ten largest clones.

The cohort consisted of approximately 690 healthy bone marrow donors. Cohort members were all nominally healthy when sampled, although unrecorded immune exposures were likely present. The donor tested CMV seropositive, placing the donor among the 289 seropositive members of the cohort. Every donor gave a peripheral blood sample, and the peripheral blood mononuclear cells from that sample were used for TCR beta sequencing. The Qiagen DNeasy Blood Extraction Kit was used to extract genomic DNA from the blood cell samples. As regards this clone: There is no known antigen for this receptor.

The CDR3 runs 13 residues from the cysteine to the phenylalanine. Only the CDR3 region is kept as DNA, spanning 39 bases read in frame from base 1. CDR1 and CDR2 were assigned from the germline V gene as SGHTA and FQGNSA. V lost 5 bases and J lost 5 bases, and the count of bases not matched to a germline gene is 4. Overall results and qualifications from the work: In vitro tests confirmed that a few of the cytomegalovirus-associated TCR beta chains recognize cytomegalovirus antigens. Because some donors lacked HLA typing at each locus, the association tests relied only on the typed subset. Over 15 rarely observed V segments, including chromosome 9 orphons, were excluded from the earlier analysis of several hundred of the donors because counts were too low. Sequencing depth was assumed to be roughly uniform across donors in the presence/absence analyses, though that assumption may not hold. Only TCR beta chains were sequenced in this cohort, and the absence of alpha or paired-chain data limited detectable features. It was suggested by the authors that the approach could potentially be generalized to other disease states and immunological phenotypes. In a later analysis, most CMV-associated TCR beta chains were found to appear HLA-restricted, with HLA associations seemingly driven largely by CMV exposure. A further reported finding was that TCR beta sequences accurately predicted the HLA-A and HLA-B alleles for most subjects in the first cohort. An association between a missense DCLRE1C variant and V-gene and J-gene trimming of TCR beta chains was found in a later genetic analysis and replicated in an independent cohort. In both the original and validation cohorts, the classifier was reported to diagnose cytomegalovirus status with high specificity and sensitivity. According to a later analysis, parvovirus B19, influenza, CMV and Epstein-Barr virus appeared linked to several top co-occurrence clusters. The study gave a list of some 150 TCR beta chains associated with cytomegalovirus. Most TCR sequences were seen in very few donors, while some public TCRs were found in many individuals. According to a later genetic analysis, donors in an Asian-associated ancestry cluster had fewer N-insertions in productive TCRs than the approximately 650-donor mean. Compared with equally common non-associated chains, HLA-associated TCR beta chains in a later analysis were more clonally expanded and had lower generation probabilities. When HLA alleles, especially DR and DQ, strongly co-occurred, attributing TCR associations to individual alleles was difficult. According to a later analysis, TCR association rates differed among HLA loci, with DRB1 alleles showing the most associated TCRs and HLA-C alleles showing the fewest. Because the 87-base-pair reads could not distinguish some IMGT-functional V segments, including TRBV6-2 and TRBV6-3, those segments were excluded. For the cohort, immune exposure information was limited to CMV serostatus. A cluster of highly shared sequence variants was judged likely to be a technical artifact of the sequencing pipeline. An earlier analysis of approximately 600 of the donors showed that most TCR beta V segments appeared in productive rearrangements either about 87% or about 30% of the time, which broadly matched IMGT annotations. Correlated functional status among segregating V segments might reflect linkage disequilibrium, but an unknown experimental factor could not be ruled out. Specific HLA alleles were associated with over 15,000 TCR beta sequences at a false discovery rate of 0.05 in a later analysis.

The receptor was derived from a middle-aged woman in good health and CMV-seropositive. Input material: PBMCs. The rearrangement joined TRBV7-2 to TRBJ1-1; the junction holds 8 bases that match TRBD1. The bases read TGTGCCAGCAGCGACACAGGGGGGACTGAAGCTTTCTTT. Translation gives CASSDTGGTEAFF.